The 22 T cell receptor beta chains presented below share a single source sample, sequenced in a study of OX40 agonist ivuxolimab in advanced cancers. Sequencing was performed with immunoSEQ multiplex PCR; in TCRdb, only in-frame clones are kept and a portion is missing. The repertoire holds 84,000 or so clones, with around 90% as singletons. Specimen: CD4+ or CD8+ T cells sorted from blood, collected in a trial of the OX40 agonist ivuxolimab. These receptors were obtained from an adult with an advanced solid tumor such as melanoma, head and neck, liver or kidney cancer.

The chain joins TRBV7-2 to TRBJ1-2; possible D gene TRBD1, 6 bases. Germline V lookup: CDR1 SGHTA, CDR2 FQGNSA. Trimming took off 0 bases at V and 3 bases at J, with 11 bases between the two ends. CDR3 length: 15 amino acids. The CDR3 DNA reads TGTGCCAGCAGCTTAGCTTCCGGGACATACTATGGCTACACCTTC. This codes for CASSLASGTYYGYTF.

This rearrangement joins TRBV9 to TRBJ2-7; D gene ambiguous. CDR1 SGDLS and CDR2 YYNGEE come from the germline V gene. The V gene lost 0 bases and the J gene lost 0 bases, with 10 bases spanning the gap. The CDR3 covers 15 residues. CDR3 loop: CASSVGPQGSYEQYF. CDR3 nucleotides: TGTGCCAGCAGCGTAGGCCCCCAAGGCTCCTACGAGCAGTACTTC.

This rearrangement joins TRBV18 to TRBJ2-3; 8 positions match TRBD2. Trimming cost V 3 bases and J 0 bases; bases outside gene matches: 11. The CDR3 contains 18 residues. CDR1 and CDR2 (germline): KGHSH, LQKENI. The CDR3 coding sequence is TGTGCCAGCTCACCTGAGGTAGCGGGACAATCTAGCACAGATACGCAGTATTTT. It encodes CASSPEVAGQSSTDTQYF. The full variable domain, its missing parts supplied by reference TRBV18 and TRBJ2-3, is NAGVMQNPRHLVRRRGQEARLRCSPMKGHSHVYWYRQLPEEGLKFMVYLQKENIIDESGMPKERFSAEFPKEGPSILRIQQVVRGDSAAYFCASSPEVAGQSSTDTQYFGPGTRLTVL.

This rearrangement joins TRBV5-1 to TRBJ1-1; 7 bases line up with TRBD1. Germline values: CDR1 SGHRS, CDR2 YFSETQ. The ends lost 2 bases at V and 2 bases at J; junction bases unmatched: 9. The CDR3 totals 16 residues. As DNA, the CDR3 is TGCGCCAGCAGCTTCACAGTACAGGGGCCCAACACTGAAGCTTTCTTT. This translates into CASSFTVQGPNTEAFF.

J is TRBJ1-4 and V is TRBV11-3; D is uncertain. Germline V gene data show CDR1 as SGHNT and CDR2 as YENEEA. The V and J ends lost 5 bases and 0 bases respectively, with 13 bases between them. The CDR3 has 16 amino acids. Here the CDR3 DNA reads TGTGCCAGCAGCCCAGAAGTCCTACCAACTAATGAAAAACTGTTTTTT. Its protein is CASSPEVLPTNEKLFF.

The CDR3 DNA reads as TGTGCCATCGTCGGGACAGGGAAAAACGAGCAGTACTTC. Residues: CAIVGTGKNEQYF. J is TRBJ2-7 and V is TRBV10-3; 9 nucleotides match TRBD1. Germline lookup yields CDR1 ENHRY and CDR2 SYGVKD. Trimming took 8 bases from V and 5 from J; bases not matched to a gene: 7. The CDR3 sequence is 13 residues long.

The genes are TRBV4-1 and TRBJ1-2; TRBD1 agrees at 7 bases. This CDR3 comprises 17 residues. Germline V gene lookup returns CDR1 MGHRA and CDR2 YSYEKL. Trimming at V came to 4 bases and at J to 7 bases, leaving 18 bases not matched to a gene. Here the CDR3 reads CASSPSRQGVRSGGYTF. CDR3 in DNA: TGCGCCAGCAGCCCAAGCCGACAGGGTGTACGTTCGGGTGGCTACACCTTC.

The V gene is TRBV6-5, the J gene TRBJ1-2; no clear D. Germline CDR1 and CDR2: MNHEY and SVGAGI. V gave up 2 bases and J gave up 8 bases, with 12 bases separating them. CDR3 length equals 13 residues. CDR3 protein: CASSYVGAWGYTF. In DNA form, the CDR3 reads TGTGCCAGCAGTTACGTGGGTGCCTGGGGCTACACCTTC.

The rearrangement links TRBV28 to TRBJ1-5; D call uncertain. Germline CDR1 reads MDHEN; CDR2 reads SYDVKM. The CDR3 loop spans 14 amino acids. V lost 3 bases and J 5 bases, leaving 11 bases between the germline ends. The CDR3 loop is CASSFVSSYQPQHF. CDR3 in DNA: TGTGCCAGCAGTTTCGTGTCCAGTTATCAGCCCCAGCATTTT.

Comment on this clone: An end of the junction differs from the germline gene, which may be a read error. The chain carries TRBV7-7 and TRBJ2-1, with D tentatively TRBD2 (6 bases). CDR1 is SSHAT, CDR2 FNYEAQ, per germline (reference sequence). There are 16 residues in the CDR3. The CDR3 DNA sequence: TGTGCTAGCAGCCCCAGCATTGCGGGGTCCTACAATGAGCAGTTCTTC. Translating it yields CASSPSIAGSYNEQFF.

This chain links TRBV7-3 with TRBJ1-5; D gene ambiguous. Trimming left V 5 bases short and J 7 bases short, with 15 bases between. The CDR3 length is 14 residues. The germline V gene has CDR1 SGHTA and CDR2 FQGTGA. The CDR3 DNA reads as TGTGCCAGCAGCCCAACACTAAATGGACAGCCCCAGCATTTT. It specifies CASSPTLNGQPQHF.

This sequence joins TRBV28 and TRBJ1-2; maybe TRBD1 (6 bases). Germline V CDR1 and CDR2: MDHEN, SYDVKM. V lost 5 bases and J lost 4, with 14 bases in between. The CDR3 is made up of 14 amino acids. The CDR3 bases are TGTGCCAGCAGTCCCCGGACAGCTTCCTATGGCTACACCTTC. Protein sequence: CASSPRTASYGYTF.

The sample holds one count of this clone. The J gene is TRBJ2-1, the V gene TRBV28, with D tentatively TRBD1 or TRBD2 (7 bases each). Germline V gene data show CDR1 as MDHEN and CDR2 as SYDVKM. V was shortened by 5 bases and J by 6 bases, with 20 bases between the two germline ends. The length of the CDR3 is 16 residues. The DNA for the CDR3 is TGTGCCAGCAGTCCCCCCCAGACAGGGAGGGGCAATGAGCAGTTCTTC. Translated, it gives CASSPPQTGRGNEQFF. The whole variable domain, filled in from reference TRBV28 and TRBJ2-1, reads DVKVTQSSRYLVKRTGEKVFLECVQDMDHENMFWYRQDPGLGLRLIYFSYDVKMKEKGDIPEGYSVSREKKERFSLILESASTNQTSMYLCASSPPQTGRGNEQFFGPGTRLTVL.

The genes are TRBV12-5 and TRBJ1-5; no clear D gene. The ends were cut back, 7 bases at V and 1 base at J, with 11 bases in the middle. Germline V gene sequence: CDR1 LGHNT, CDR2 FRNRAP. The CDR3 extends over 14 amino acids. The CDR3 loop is CASARFLSNQPQHF. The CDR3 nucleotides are TGTGCTAGTGCTAGATTCCTGAGCAATCAGCCCCAGCATTTT. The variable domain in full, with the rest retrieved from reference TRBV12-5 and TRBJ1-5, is DARVTQTPRHKVTEMGQEVTMRCQPILGHNTVFWYRQTMMQGLELLAYFRNRAPLDDSGMPKDRFSAEMPDATLATLKIQPSEPRDSAVYFCASARFLSNQPQHFGDGTRLSIL.

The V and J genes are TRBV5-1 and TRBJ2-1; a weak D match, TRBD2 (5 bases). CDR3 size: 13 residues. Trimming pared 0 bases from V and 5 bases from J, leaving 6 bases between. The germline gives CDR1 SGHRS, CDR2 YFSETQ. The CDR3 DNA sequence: TGCGCCAGCAGCTTGGGGACTGACAATGAGCAGTTCTTC. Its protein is CASSLGTDNEQFF.

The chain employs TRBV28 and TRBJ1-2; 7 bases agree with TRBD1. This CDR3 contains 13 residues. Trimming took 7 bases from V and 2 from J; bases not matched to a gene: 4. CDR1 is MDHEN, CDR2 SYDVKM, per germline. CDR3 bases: TGTGCCAGCACCTCACAGGGGAACTATGGCTACACCTTC. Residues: CASTSQGNYGYTF.

Written as DNA, the CDR3 is TGCGCCAGCCTGGGGGGGTGCGAGCAGTACTTC. Protein sequence: CASLGGCEQYF. The genes are TRBV5-1 and TRBJ2-7; 7 bases match TRBD2. This CDR3 has 11 amino acids. Per germline, CDR1 SGHRS and CDR2 YFSETQ. V lost 7 bases to trimming and J lost 6 bases; unmatched junction nucleotides: 4.

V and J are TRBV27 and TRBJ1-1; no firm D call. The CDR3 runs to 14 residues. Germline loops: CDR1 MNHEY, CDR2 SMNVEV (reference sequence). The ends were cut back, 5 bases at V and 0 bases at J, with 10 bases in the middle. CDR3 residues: CASSLSGLNTEAFF. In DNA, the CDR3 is TGTGCCAGCAGTCTCTCGGGGTTGAACACTGAAGCTTTCTTT.

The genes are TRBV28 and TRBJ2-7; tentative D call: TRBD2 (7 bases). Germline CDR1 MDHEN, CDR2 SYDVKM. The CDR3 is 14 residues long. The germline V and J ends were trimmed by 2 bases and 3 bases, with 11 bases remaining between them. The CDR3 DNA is TGTGCCAGCAGTTTAGCGGGGGCCCACTACGAGCAGTACTTC. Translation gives CASSLAGAHYEQYF. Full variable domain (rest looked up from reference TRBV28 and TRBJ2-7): DVKVTQSSRYLVKRTGEKVFLECVQDMDHENMFWYRQDPGLGLRLIYFSYDVKMKEKGDIPEGYSVSREKKERFSLILESASTNQTSMYLCASSLAGAHYEQYFGPGTRLTVT.

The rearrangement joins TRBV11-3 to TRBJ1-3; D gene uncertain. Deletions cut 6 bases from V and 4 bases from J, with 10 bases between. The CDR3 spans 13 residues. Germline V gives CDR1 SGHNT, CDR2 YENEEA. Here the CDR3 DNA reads TGTGCCAGCAGTGTGACGGAAGGAAACACCATATATTTT. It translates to CASSVTEGNTIYF.

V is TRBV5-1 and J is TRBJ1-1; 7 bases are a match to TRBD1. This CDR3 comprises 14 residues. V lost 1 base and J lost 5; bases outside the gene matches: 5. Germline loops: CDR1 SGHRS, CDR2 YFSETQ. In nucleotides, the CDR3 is TGCGCCAGCAGCTTGACAGGGGAACGGACTGAAGCTTTCTTT. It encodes CASSLTGERTEAFF.

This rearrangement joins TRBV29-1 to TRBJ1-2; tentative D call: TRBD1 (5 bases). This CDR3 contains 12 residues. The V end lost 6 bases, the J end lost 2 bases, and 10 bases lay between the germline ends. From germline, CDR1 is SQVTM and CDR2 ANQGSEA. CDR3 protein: CSVHRTNYGYTF. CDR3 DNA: TGCAGCGTGCACAGGACCAACTATGGCTACACCTTC.